This entry lists 28 T cell receptor beta chains sequenced from one sample in a study of shared clonotypes between healthy human individuals. Only in-frame clones appear in the TCRdb table, and some are missing; sequencing was by immunoSEQ multiplex PCR. The sample consists of 2,100,000 or so clones, approximately 96% of them appearing once. Sequencing was performed on naive CD4+ T cells sorted from blood. Indicated subset: CD45RA+ positively selected. The receptors shown here come from a man between 18 and 35 years old in good health.

The rearrangement joins TRBV19 to TRBJ1-5; no reliable D call. Germline CDR1 is LNHDA and CDR2 is SQIVND (reference sequence). The CDR3 loop spans 13 amino acids. V lost 5 bases and J 7 bases, leaving 12 bases between the germline ends. CDR3 residues: CASSALIGQPQHF. DNA of the CDR3: TGTGCCAGTAGTGCCCTTATCGGACAGCCCCAGCATTTT.

The chain has TRBV9 and TRBJ2-3, with 10 bases aligning to TRBD2. The CDR3 is made up of 18 amino acids. Germline CDR1 and CDR2: SGDLS and YYNGEE. After removal of 1 base from V and 2 bases from J, the junction contained 10 bases not matched to a gene. This CDR3 is CASSVNSPSGRATDTQYF. CDR3 bases: TGTGCCAGCAGCGTAAACTCCCCCAGCGGGAGGGCCACAGATACGCAGTATTTT.

This rearrangement joins TRBV6-6 to TRBJ2-3, with 7 nucleotides matching TRBD2. V dropped 2 bases and J dropped 1; count of bases not matched to a gene: 3. Germline values: CDR1 MNHNY, CDR2 SVGAGI (reference sequence). The CDR3 has 15 amino acids. CDR3 loop: CASSYPLAGTDTQYF. For the CDR3, the DNA is TGTGCCAGCAGTTACCCCCTAGCGGGCACAGATACGCAGTATTTT.

Turning to this clone: Other nucleotide sequences in the sample specify the same CDR3. This chain links TRBV27 with TRBJ2-7; D not resolved. The CDR3 length is 10 residues. The germline V gene has CDR1 MNHEY and CDR2 SMNVEV (reference sequence). V gave up 8 bases and J gave up 3 bases, with 5 bases separating them. CDR3 sequence reads: CASGNYEQYF. As DNA, the CDR3 is TGTGCCAGCGGGAACTACGAGCAGTACTTC.

The chain couples TRBV18 to TRBJ2-7, with D possibly TRBD1 on 5 matching bases. Germline CDR1 KGHSH, CDR2 LQKENI. V was pared by 1 base and J by 9 bases, with 19 bases between. This CDR3 comprises 15 residues. CDR3: CASSPQSDQGTGQYF. As DNA, the CDR3 is TGTGCCAGCTCACCACAATCTGATCAGGGTACGGGGCAGTACTTC.

The chain carries TRBV7-2 and TRBJ1-1; D uncertain. The V gene's germline CDR1 is SGHTA and CDR2 FQGNSA. Trimming removed 0 bases from V and 10 bases from J, with 12 bases in between. CDR3 size: 13 residues. The CDR3 here is CASSLADGYAAFF. DNA of the CDR3: TGTGCCAGCAGCTTAGCAGATGGATATGCAGCTTTCTTT.

This chain connects TRBV5-1 to TRBJ1-6; 7 bases are shared with TRBD1. J lost 7 bases, V lost 7 bases, and 8 bases had no gene match. The V gene's germline CDR1 is SGHRS and CDR2 YFSETQ. The CDR3 length is 14 residues. The CDR3, as DNA: TGCGCCAGCTCTCGGACAGGCCGAAATTCACCCCTCCACTTT. Translating it yields CASSRTGRNSPLHF.

The V gene is TRBV11-3, the J gene TRBJ2-1; 10 bases match TRBD2. The germline gives CDR1 SGHNT, CDR2 YENEEA. The length of the CDR3 is 16 residues. Losses at the gene ends were 5 bases for V and 1 base for J; bases not matched to a gene: 5. CDR3 region: CASSPSGLASYNEQFF. The CDR3 bases are TGTGCCAGCAGCCCCTCGGGACTAGCGTCCTACAATGAGCAGTTCTTC.

The chain has TRBV15 and TRBJ2-7, with a weak D call TRBD2 (5 bases). The ends were cut back, 3 bases at V and 6 bases at J, with 12 bases in the middle. CDR1 and CDR2 (germline): LNHNV, YYDKDF (reference sequence). This CDR3 is 13 amino acids long. The CDR3 DNA reads as TGTGCCACCAGCAGCAGTGGCGGGTCCGAGCAGTACTTC. It encodes CATSSSGGSEQYF.

The chain employs TRBV11-3 and TRBJ2-1; D uncertain. Germline V gene data show CDR1 as SGHNT and CDR2 as YENEEA. Trimming pared 5 bases from V and 6 bases from J, leaving 17 bases between. CDR3 size: 15 residues. The CDR3 nucleotides are TGTGCCAGCAGCCAGAGTAGGTCAGCAGTCAATGAGCAGTTCTTC. As protein: CASSQSRSAVNEQFF.

V is TRBV7-2 and J is TRBJ2-7; 11 nucleotides line up with TRBD1. The CDR3 contains 15 residues. Germline V lookup: CDR1 SGHTA, CDR2 FQGNSA. Trimming removed 0 bases from V and 7 bases from J; junction bases left unmatched: 5. The CDR3 coding sequence is TGTGCCAGCAGCTTAGCAGGCGGGACAGGGGGAGAGCAGTACTTC. It encodes CASSLAGGTGGEQYF. The full variable domain, completed using reference TRBV7-2 and TRBJ2-7, is GAGVSQSPSNKVTEKGKDVELRCDPISGHTALYWYRQSLGQGLEFLIYFQGNSAPDKSGLPSDRFSAERTGGSVSTLTIQRTQQEDSAVYLCASSLAGGTGGEQYFGPGTRLTVT.

The genes are TRBV28 and TRBJ2-5; TRBD1 agrees at 9 bases. The CDR3 covers 15 residues. The V segment lost 8 bases and the J segment 6 bases; nucleotides outside the gene matches: 13. Looked up from germline, CDR1 is MDHEN and CDR2 is SYDVKM. CDR3 residues: CASLLSRQGVKTQYF. For the CDR3, the DNA is TGTGCCAGCCTCCTTAGTCGACAGGGGGTAAAGACCCAGTACTTC.

The chain combines TRBV5-4 with TRBJ2-5; D is perhaps TRBD1 (5 bases). The CDR3 runs 16 residues. Per germline, CDR1 SGHNT and CDR2 YYREEE (reference sequence). Trimming cost V 0 bases and J 5 bases, with 17 bases left between them. Written as DNA, the CDR3 is TGTGCCAGCAGCTTGGGGGGCAGGGCGAGAGGCGAGACCCAGTACTTC. It is translated as CASSLGGRARGETQYF.

This rearrangement joins TRBV7-2 to TRBJ2-5; 8 bases align to TRBD1. This CDR3 has 13 amino acids. The V gene's germline CDR1 is SGHTA and CDR2 FQGNSA. V shed 5 bases, J shed 3 bases, and the junction held 2 bases outside the gene matches. The CDR3, as DNA: TGTGCCAGCAGCCAGGACAGGGAAGAGACCCAGTACTTC. Translated, it gives CASSQDREETQYF.

The chain joins TRBV5-4 to TRBJ1-4; D not certain. The CDR3 spans 14 residues. V was trimmed by 2 bases and J by 4 bases, leaving 9 bases between them. Germline V gene data show CDR1 as SGHNT and CDR2 as YYREEE (reference sequence). CDR3 sequence reads: CASSFFGVNEKLFF. In DNA, the CDR3 is TGTGCCAGCAGCTTCTTTGGCGTTAATGAAAAACTGTTTTTT.

The chain is built from TRBV6-1 and TRBJ2-5; a possible D gene is TRBD2 (5 bases). The CDR3 spans 13 residues. V was pared by 7 bases and J by 5 bases, with 14 bases between. Germline V lookup: CDR1 MNHNS, CDR2 SASEGT. In DNA, the CDR3 is TGTGCCAGCACCCCGGGGATAAGGGAGACCCAGTACTTC. Translating gives CASTPGIRETQYF.

CDR3 protein: CASSSGGVINEKLFF. Written as DNA, the CDR3 is TGTGCCAGCAGCTCTGGGGGGGTCATTAATGAAAAACTGTTTTTT. The chain couples TRBV7-8 to TRBJ1-4; tentatively, D is TRBD1 (5 bases). Germline CDR1 SGHVS, CDR2 FQNEAQ. V lost 4 bases and J 4 bases, leaving 13 bases between the germline ends. CDR3 size: 15 residues.

Regarding this clone: Other DNA sequences within the sample encode an identical CDR3. The V gene is TRBV7-3, the J gene TRBJ1-5; D is undetermined. V was trimmed by 4 bases and J by 0 bases, leaving 4 bases between them. The CDR3 length is 13 residues. Germline V lookup: CDR1 SGHTA, CDR2 FQGTGA. The CDR3 DNA reads TGTGCCAGCAGCTCGGGTAGCAATCAGCCCCAGCATTTT. Amino acids: CASSSGSNQPQHF.

Worth noting for this clone: Additional DNA sequences in this sample encode the identical CDR3. DNA of the CDR3: TGTGCCAGCAGTTACTCGGGGACAGTTTATGGCTACACCTTC. It encodes CASSYSGTVYGYTF. V is TRBV6-5 and J is TRBJ1-2; TRBD1 matches 7 bases. This CDR3 contains 14 residues. V shed 0 bases, J shed 5 bases, and the junction held 3 bases outside the gene matches. Germline V gene data show CDR1 as MNHEY and CDR2 as SVGAGI.

The chain couples TRBV29-1 to TRBJ2-4; 7 bases match TRBD2. Unmatched junction bases numbered 7, after V lost 7 bases and J lost 1 base. The CDR3 totals 14 residues. CDR1 is SQVTM, CDR2 ANQGSEA, per germline. The chain's CDR3 is CSGQAGDAKNIQYF. CDR3 coding DNA: TGCAGCGGTCAGGCGGGGGACGCCAAAAACATTCAGTACTTC.

This rearrangement joins TRBV10-3 to TRBJ2-5; a possible D gene is TRBD1 (6 bases). CDR3 length: 14 amino acids. Germline V gene sequence: CDR1 ENHRY, CDR2 SYGVKD. V was trimmed by 2 bases and J by 3 bases, leaving 10 bases between them. Here the CDR3 reads CAISETHREETQYF. The DNA of the CDR3 is TGTGCCATCAGTGAGACGCACAGGGAAGAGACCCAGTACTTC.

The V and J genes are TRBV28 and TRBJ2-7, with TRBD1 matching over 7 bases. The J segment lost 4 bases and the V segment lost 9 bases, leaving 9 bases of the junction unmatched. Per the germline V gene, CDR1 is MDHEN and CDR2 is SYDVKM. The CDR3 has 13 amino acids. The CDR3 DNA follows: TGTGCCAGTGAGACGACAGGGTCTTACGAGCAGTACTTC. This sequence encodes CASETTGSYEQYF. Complete variable domain (other parts from reference TRBV28 and TRBJ2-7): DVKVTQSSRYLVKRTGEKVFLECVQDMDHENMFWYRQDPGLGLRLIYFSYDVKMKEKGDIPEGYSVSREKKERFSLILESASTNQTSMYLCASETTGSYEQYFGPGTRLTVT.

A word on this clone: A junction boundary mismatches the germline segment, possibly from a read error. CDR3 protein: CASGPGTGADGDF. DNA for the CDR3: TGTGCCAGCGGACCCGGGACAGGGGCCGACGGGGACTTT. The gene calls are TRBV7-9 and TRBJ1-1, with 10 bases lining up with TRBD1. This CDR3 contains 13 residues. The germline CDR1 and CDR2 sequences are SEHNR and FQNEAQ (reference sequence).

There are a few counts of this clone. Additional DNA sequences in this sample encode the identical CDR3. V is TRBV18 and J is TRBJ1-4; no definite D call. V was clipped by 2 bases and J by 8 bases, with 3 bases between them. The germline V gene has CDR1 KGHSH and CDR2 LQKENI. The CDR3 sequence is 11 residues long. CDR3 amino acids: CASSPGEKLFF. As DNA, the CDR3 is TGTGCCAGCTCACCAGGGGAAAAACTGTTTTTT.

The J gene is TRBJ2-7, the V gene TRBV7-9; D is possibly TRBD1 or TRBD2 (5 bases each). Germline-derived CDR1 and CDR2 are SEHNR and FQNEAQ (reference sequence). This CDR3 has 14 amino acids. V was pared by 5 bases and J by 6 bases, with 17 bases between. For the CDR3, the DNA is TGTGCCAGCAGCACCGAGGGGCAAACAGTCGAGCAGTACTTC. It specifies CASSTEGQTVEQYF.

About this clone itself: Other DNA sequences in this sample translate to the same CDR3. The chain combines TRBV19 with TRBJ1-5; D unclear. Looked up from germline, CDR1 is LNHDA and CDR2 is SQIVND (reference sequence). V was pared by 3 bases and J by 2 bases, with 11 bases between. The CDR3 is made up of 15 amino acids. The CDR3, as DNA: TGTGCCAGTAGTATCGGTGGCGCGGGCAATCAGCCCCAGCATTTT. The encoded protein is CASSIGGAGNQPQHF.

This clone came up once. The V and J genes are TRBV5-1 and TRBJ2-7; 7 bases fit TRBD1. The CDR3 totals 14 residues. V shed 4 bases and J 2 bases; nucleotides not matched to a gene: 6. CDR1 is SGHRS and CDR2 is YFSETQ in the germline V gene. The CDR3 loop reads CASSDGTVPYEQYF. CDR3 nucleotide sequence: TGCGCCAGCAGCGACGGGACAGTTCCCTACGAGCAGTACTTC. Full variable domain (missing parts from reference TRBV5-1 and TRBJ2-7): KAGVTQTPRYLIKTRGQQVTLSCSPISGHRSVSWYQQTPGQGLQFLFEYFSETQRNKGNFPGRFSGRQFSNSRSEMNVSTLELGDSALYLCASSDGTVPYEQYFGPGTRLTVT.

The rearrangement joins TRBV15 to TRBJ1-4; D ambiguous. The CDR3 length is 16 residues. Germline loops: CDR1 LNHNV, CDR2 YYDKDF (reference sequence). V was clipped by 0 bases and J by 1 base, with 9 bases between them. CDR3 protein: CATSRDTVQTNEKLFF. As DNA, the CDR3 is TGTGCCACCAGCAGAGATACGGTCCAAACTAATGAAAAACTGTTTTTT.